This passage covers 25 T cell receptor beta chains from one sample sequenced in a study of siplizumab effects on memory and regulatory T cells. Assay used: immunoSEQ multiplex PCR; TCRdb lists only in-frame clones, some missing. The sample comprises about 82,000 clones, roughly 87% of which are singletons, and around 1.4% rests with the top ten. The sequenced material came from Tregs sorted from blood. The receptors derive from a human donor in good health.

The J gene is TRBJ1-5, the V gene TRBV19, with 8 bases fitting TRBD1. V gave up 6 bases and J gave up 4 bases; unmatched junction bases: 8. This CDR3 spans 15 amino acids. CDR1 and CDR2 (germline): LNHDA, SQIVND (reference sequence). The CDR3 sequence: CASRLQGEGNQPQHF. The CDR3 coding sequence is TGTGCCAGTAGATTACAGGGGGAAGGAAATCAGCCCCAGCATTTT.

V is TRBV7-2 and J is TRBJ2-3; 11 bases map to TRBD2. Per germline, CDR1 SGHTA and CDR2 FQGNSA. The CDR3 runs to 16 residues. V lost 3 bases, J lost 0 bases, and 2 bases stayed unmatched. CDR3 DNA: TGTGCCAGCAGCTTGCGACTAGCGGGGAGCACAGATACGCAGTATTTT. Translation: CASSLRLAGSTDTQYF.

This clone has just one count. The chain employs TRBV7-9 and TRBJ1-4; TRBD1 matches 8 bases. V lost 5 bases to trimming and J lost 6 bases; unmatched junction nucleotides: 8. Germline CDR1 SEHNR, CDR2 FQNEAQ (reference sequence). The CDR3 consists of 15 residues. The DNA of the CDR3 is TGTGCCAGCAGCACGCGGACAGGGTGGTATGAAAAACTGTTTTTT. Protein sequence: CASSTRTGWYEKLFF.

The chain is built from TRBV5-6 and TRBJ2-5, with D possibly being TRBD1 (6 bases). The CDR3 has 14 amino acids. Germline V gene sequence: CDR1 SGHDT, CDR2 YYEEEE. V lost 6 bases and J lost 0, with 12 bases in between. The CDR3 region has the DNA TGTGCCAGCACTCGACGGACAGACCAAGAGACCCAGTACTTC. Encoded protein: CASTRRTDQETQYF.

The chain couples TRBV5-4 to TRBJ2-2, with D possibly being TRBD1 (5 bases). This CDR3 has 14 residues. The V end lost 2 bases, the J end lost 1 base, and 6 bases lay between the germline ends. Germline CDR1 SGHNT, CDR2 YYREEE (reference sequence). CDR3 DNA: TGTGCCAGCAGCTTTCAGGGGAACACCGGGGAGCTGTTTTTT. It codes for CASSFQGNTGELFF. Based on the CDR3 plus reference TRBV5-4 and TRBJ2-2, the full variable domain is ETGVTQSPTHLIKTRGQQVTLRCSSQSGHNTVSWYQQALGQGPQFIFQYYREEENGRGNFPPRFSGLQFPNYSSELNVNALELDDSALYLCASSFQGNTGELFFGEGSRLTVL.

This clone was observed a single time. The V and J genes are TRBV19 and TRBJ1-2; D is undetermined. CDR1 LNHDA and CDR2 SQIVND come from the germline V gene (reference sequence). V was cut by 7 bases and J by 0 bases, with 12 bases left in between. This CDR3 contains 14 residues. CDR3 DNA sequence: TGTGCCAGTACATGGGGTCTCTCTAACTATGGCTACACCTTC. It encodes CASTWGLSNYGYTF.

The rearrangement uses TRBV9 and TRBJ2-1, with a weak D call TRBD1 (5 bases). The CDR3 sequence is 15 residues long. The ends were cut back, 0 bases at V and 0 bases at J, with 7 bases in the middle. CDR1 is SGDLS, CDR2 YYNGEE, per germline. This chain's CDR3 is CASSVGQGSYNEQFF. The CDR3 DNA reads TGTGCCAGCAGCGTAGGTCAGGGCTCCTACAATGAGCAGTTCTTC.

The chain carries TRBV7-6 and TRBJ1-1; tentatively, D is TRBD1 (5 bases). Between the trimmed V and J ends, which lost 4 bases and 3 bases, there was a span of 12 bases. Germline CDR1 SGHVS, CDR2 FNYEAQ. The CDR3 has 14 residues. The CDR3 spells CASSSGTHHTEAFF. CDR3 in DNA: TGTGCCAGCAGCTCAGGGACGCATCACACTGAAGCTTTCTTT.

The gene calls are TRBV10-3 and TRBJ1-6; maybe TRBD1 (5 bases). The germline V and J ends were trimmed by 0 bases and 7 bases, with 19 bases remaining between them. This CDR3 has 18 amino acids. Germline CDR1 is ENHRY and CDR2 is SYGVKD. The CDR3 sequence is CAISESLRGSAANSPLHF. The CDR3 bases are TGTGCCATCAGTGAGTCGTTGCGGGGGTCGGCGGCGAATTCACCCCTCCACTTT.

The chain is built from TRBV6-1 and TRBJ1-1; 7 nucleotides match TRBD1. V lost 7 bases to trimming and J lost 4 bases; unmatched junction nucleotides: 6. The CDR3 contains 13 residues. From germline, CDR1 is MNHNS and CDR2 SASEGT. The CDR3: CASTWSGGTEAFF. The CDR3, as DNA: TGTGCCAGCACCTGGTCAGGGGGCACTGAAGCTTTCTTT.

V is TRBV10-3 and J is TRBJ2-1, with TRBD2 matching 7 bases. This CDR3 spans 14 amino acids. Trimming took 2 bases from V and 2 from J; bases not matched to a gene: 0. The germline V gene encodes CDR1 ENHRY and CDR2 SYGVKD. CDR3 sequence: CAISEGGAYNEQFF. CDR3 sequence (DNA): TGTGCCATCAGTGAGGGGGGGGCCTACAATGAGCAGTTCTTC.

This clone was detected only once. The genes are TRBV29-1 and TRBJ2-1, with D perhaps TRBD1 (6 bases). The CDR3 spans 13 residues. Trimming took 7 bases from V and 2 from J, leaving 12 bases between them. CDR1 SQVTM and CDR2 ANQGSEA come from the germline V gene. CDR3 in DNA: TGCAGCGGTGACAGGCTCACCTACAATGAGCAGTTCTTC. Its protein product is CSGDRLTYNEQFF.

The genes are TRBV5-4 and TRBJ1-1; 9 positions match TRBD1. From germline, CDR1 is SGHNT and CDR2 YYREEE (reference sequence). The CDR3 spans 15 residues. V trimming: 7 bases; J trimming: 1 base; junction bases outside the gene matches: 8. The CDR3 loop reads CASGPQGAKNTEAFF. CDR3 bases: TGTGCCAGCGGTCCACAGGGGGCAAAGAACACTGAAGCTTTCTTT.

The genes are TRBV14 and TRBJ2-1; 9 bases agree with TRBD2. Germline CDR1 reads SGHDN; CDR2 reads FVKESK. CDR3 length: 17 amino acids. V shed 8 bases, J shed 4 bases, and the junction held 15 bases outside the gene matches. The CDR3 sequence is CASPNDDSGGAYNEQFF. The CDR3, as DNA: TGTGCCAGCCCGAACGATGATAGCGGGGGAGCATACAATGAGCAGTTCTTC.

This clone has a handful of counts. The DNA for the CDR3 is TGCGCCAGCAGGGCTGCGAACACCGGGGAGCTGTTTTTT. Its translation is CASRAANTGELFF. The chain links TRBV10-1 to TRBJ2-2; no clear D. Trimming took off 6 bases at V and 0 bases at J, with 5 bases between the two ends. Germline CDR1 WNHNN, CDR2 SYGVQD (reference sequence). The CDR3 extends over 13 amino acids.

The V gene is TRBV18, the J gene TRBJ1-5, with 11 bases aligning to TRBD1. CDR3 length equals 15 residues. The germline V gene encodes CDR1 KGHSH and CDR2 LQKENI. After removal of 3 bases from V and 6 bases from J, the junction contained 4 bases not matched to a gene. The CDR3 DNA reads TGTGCCAGCTCACCGGGACAGGGGGGGGGTCAGCCCCAGCATTTT. Translating it yields CASSPGQGGGQPQHF.

The J gene is TRBJ2-7, the V gene TRBV5-4; maybe TRBD1 (6 bases). The CDR3 sequence is 14 residues long. Germline V lookup: CDR1 SGHNT, CDR2 YYREEE (reference sequence). With 1 base removed from V and 5 bases from J, the gap between germline ends came to 13 bases. In DNA, the CDR3 is TGTGCCAGCAGCTTGAGTGTCAGGGACAACGAGCAGTACTTC. Translation: CASSLSVRDNEQYF.

V is TRBV7-2 and J is TRBJ1-5; possibly TRBD1 for D (6 bases). CDR3 size: 14 residues. V was clipped by 5 bases and J by 3 bases, with 11 bases between them. CDR1 is SGHTA and CDR2 is FQGNSA in the germline V gene. For the CDR3, the DNA is TGTGCCAGCAGCCTCGGACAGACCAATCAGCCCCAGCATTTT. Amino acids: CASSLGQTNQPQHF.

The CDR3 coding sequence is TGCGCCAGCAGCTTGGGATCGGCTGGAAACACCGGGGAGCTGTTTTTT. Translated, it gives CASSLGSAGNTGELFF. V usage is TRBV5-1 and J usage is TRBJ2-2; D remains unclear. Trimming cost V 0 bases and J 2 bases, with 11 bases left between them. Germline CDR1 SGHRS, CDR2 YFSETQ. CDR3 size: 16 residues.

The chain uses TRBV2 and TRBJ2-1; no clear D. The CDR3 is 12 residues long. The germline V gene encodes CDR1 SNHLY and CDR2 FYNNEI. V lost 8 bases, J lost 4 bases, and 9 bases lay in between. CDR3 amino acids: CASARNYNEQFF. Written as DNA, the CDR3 is TGTGCCAGCGCCAGAAATTACAATGAGCAGTTCTTC.

CDR3 coding DNA: TGTGCCACCAGCAGAGACCTAAGCTCCTACAATGAGCAGTTCTTC. Translated: CATSRDLSSYNEQFF. The chain uses TRBV15 and TRBJ2-1; no definite D call. Germline V gene sequence: CDR1 LNHNV, CDR2 YYDKDF (reference sequence). Trimming stripped 0 bases from V and 0 bases from J, with 6 bases between. The CDR3 is 15 residues long.

In this sample, this clone turned up a few times. The chain links TRBV27 to TRBJ2-7; the D is unclear. Trimming pared 5 bases from V and 3 bases from J, leaving 8 bases between. CDR1 is MNHEY and CDR2 is SMNVEV in the germline V gene (reference sequence). CDR3 size: 12 residues. CDR3 sequence (DNA): TGTGCCAGCAGTCCCAGAAGCTACGAGCAGTACTTC. Translating gives CASSPRSYEQYF.

The chain joins TRBV28 to TRBJ1-5; D gene ambiguous. CDR1 is MDHEN, CDR2 SYDVKM, per germline. The CDR3 has 11 amino acids. The V and J ends lost 6 bases and 5 bases respectively, with 5 bases between them. The DNA for the CDR3 is TGTGCCAGCAGCCGTCATCAGCCCCAGCATTTT. Translating it yields CASSRHQPQHF.

With regard to this clone: The same CDR3 is also encoded by other DNA sequences in this sample. The gene calls are TRBV6-5 and TRBJ2-5; 7 bases are shared with TRBD2. V lost 2 bases and J lost 7; bases outside the gene matches: 1. Germline V gene data show CDR1 as MNHEY and CDR2 as SVGAGI. This CDR3 is built from 12 residues. The CDR3: CASSYPGGTQYF. The DNA of the CDR3 is TGTGCCAGCAGTTACCCGGGGGGGACCCAGTACTTC.

CDR3 sequence (DNA): TGTGCCAGCTCACCGCCACGAACAGGGTTCGCATATGGCTACACCTTC. This sequence encodes CASSPPRTGFAYGYTF. This chain uses TRBV18 with TRBJ1-2; D might be TRBD1 (6 bases). V gave up 3 bases and J gave up 5 bases, with 19 bases separating them. The CDR3 is 16 residues long. CDR1 and CDR2 from the germline V gene are KGHSH and LQKENI.